Listed below are T cell receptor beta chains from one sample, sequenced in a study of cytomegalovirus exposure and HLA in healthy donors. The method was immunoSEQ multiplex PCR; TCRdb's version includes in-frame clones alone and lacks a portion of them. Of 110,000 to 150,000 clones in the sample, about 64% were seen once. The sequencing input was PBMCs. The receptors originated from a man between 60 and 75 years old in good health and CMV-seronegative. The CDR3 runs from the conserved cysteine through the conserved F or W. The order of the fields is clone size, CDR3 length, V gene, D gene, J gene, CDR3 DNA, CDR3 protein. A D gene is named only where the DNA matches it firmly. Clone size is shown for a subset of rows, as once, few, many or a class of expanded clone.

NA,14,TRBV12-5,TRBD2,TRBJ2-7,TGTGCTAGTGGTTTGGGAGGGACTAGTAGCGAGCAGTACTTC,CASGLGGTSSEQYF
few,13,TRBV6-6,NA,TRBJ1-1,TGTGCCAGCAGGTACGAATTGAGCGATGAAGCTTTCTTT,CASRYELSDEAFF
NA,15,TRBV4-3,TRBD1,TRBJ2-7,TGCGCCAGCAGCCCCACGGGAACAGGGGGCTACGAGCAGTACTTC,CASSPTGTGGYEQYF
NA,10,TRBV9,NA,TRBJ1-2,TGTGCCAGCAAAGGGGGAGGCTACACCTTC,CASKGGGYTF
NA,14,TRBV19,TRBD2,TRBJ2-2,TGTGCCAGCAGACGGACTAGCGATAGCGGGGAGCTGTTTTTT,CASRRTSDSGELFF
NA,13,TRBV19,NA,TRBJ2-7,TGTGCCAGTAGTATAAGCGCGGTCCACGAGCAGTACTTC,CASSISAVHEQYF
NA,17,TRBV7-2,NA,TRBJ1-5,TGTGCCAGCAGCTCCCTGCTGAACAGTCATAGCAATCAGCCCCAGCATTTT,CASSSLLNSHSNQPQHF
NA,14,TRBV9,NA,TRBJ2-7,TGTGCCAGCAGCCTAGACGAGGTCCTGTACGAGCAGTACTTC,CASSLDEVLYEQYF
NA,15,TRBV27,NA,TRBJ2-3,TGTGCCAGCAGTTTAGGTGGGGCGGTCACAGATACGCAGTATTTT,CASSLGGAVTDTQYF
NA,15,TRBV10-3,TRBD2,TRBJ2-5,TGTGCCATCAGTGAGGTAGCGGGAGCGTTGGAGACCCAGTACTTC,CAISEVAGALETQYF
few,18,TRBV6-1,TRBD2,TRBJ2-2,TGTGCCAGCAGTGAGGGACTAGCGGGAGGGCCTGAGGTCGGGGAGCTGTTTTTT,CASSEGLAGGPEVGELFF
once,14,TRBV6-6,TRBD1,TRBJ2-5,TGTGCCAGCACCTTCGGACAGGGCCAAGAGACCCAGTACTTC,CASTFGQGQETQYF
NA,15,TRBV9,TRBD1,TRBJ1-4,TGTGCCAGCAGCCCCCGACAGGGGACTAATGAAAAACTGTTTTTT,CASSPRQGTNEKLFF
NA,15,TRBV30,TRBD1,TRBJ1-2,TGTGCCTGGAGTCTATCAGACAGGGGGCCCTATGGCTACACCTTC,CAWSLSDRGPYGYTF
NA,16,TRBV7-2,TRBD2,TRBJ2-3,TGTGCCAGCAGCCCTTTGGCGGGAGGGCCGCCAGATACGCAGTATTTT,CASSPLAGGPPDTQYF
NA,18,TRBV5-4,NA,TRBJ2-2,TGTGCCAGCAGCCCCAACCGAGGGCAGAATACTTACACCGGGGAGCTGTTTTTT,CASSPNRGQNTYTGELFF
NA,14,TRBV2,NA,TRBJ1-1,TGTGCCAGCAGTGTTGTCAGGGGGAACACTGAAGCTTTCTTT,CASSVVRGNTEAFF
NA,16,TRBV5-4,TRBD2,TRBJ2-5,TGTGCCAGCAGCTTGGGGCTAGCGGGGCTCCAAGAGACCCAGTACTTC,CASSLGLAGLQETQYF
NA,16,TRBV18,NA,TRBJ2-5,TGTGCCAGCTCAAGGCTTGCCGGTTCGGGGCAAGAGACCCAGTACTTC,CASSRLAGSGQETQYF
NA,15,TRBV7-8,TRBD2,TRBJ2-2,TGTGCCAGCAGCTTGGGAGGGCCCGGCACCGGGGAGCTGTTTTTT,CASSLGGPGTGELFF
NA,15,TRBV5-4,TRBD2,TRBJ2-1,TGTGCCAGCAGCTTGGAACTAGCGACGTACAATGAGCAGTTCTTC,CASSLELATYNEQFF
NA,13,TRBV11-2,TRBD2,TRBJ2-1,TGTGCCAGCTCCACTAGCGGGAGCAATGAGCAGTTCTTC,CASSTSGSNEQFF
NA,15,TRBV28,NA,TRBJ2-2,TGTGCCAGCAACCTAGGTCAGGGTTGGGCCGGGGAGCTGTTTTTT,CASNLGQGWAGELFF
NA,13,TRBV15,NA,TRBJ1-1,TGTGCCACCAGCAGAGAGGGGGGCACTGAAGCTTTCTTT,CATSREGGTEAFF
NA,15,TRBV28,TRBD1,TRBJ1-2,TGTGCCATCCGACCGGGACAGGGGGCAGGAGAAGGCTACACCTTC,CAIRPGQGAGEGYTF
once,15,TRBV7-2,NA,TRBJ2-3,TGTGCCAGCAGCTTAGTTGGCGGGCTGGAATATACGCAGTATTTT,CASSLVGGLEYTQYF
NA,13,TRBV30,NA,TRBJ1-3,TGTGCCTGGAGAGACATATCTGGAAACACCATATATTTT,CAWRDISGNTIYF
once,14,TRBV2,NA,TRBJ1-1,TGTGCCAGCAGTGACCGGACAGAGAACACTGAAGCTTTCTTT,CASSDRTENTEAFF
NA,14,TRBV18,NA,TRBJ2-6,TGTGCCAGCTCAAAGAGCTCTGGGGCCAACGTCCTGACTTTC,CASSKSSGANVLTF
few,14,TRBV9,TRBD2,TRBJ2-5,TGTGCCAGCAGTACAGCAGGGAGGGGAGAGACCCAGTACTTC,CASSTAGRGETQYF
NA,16,TRBV5-5,TRBD2,TRBJ2-1,TGTGCCAGCAGCTCTGAGACTAGCAGATTCTACAATGAGCAGTTCTTC,CASSSETSRFYNEQFF
once,16,TRBV28,TRBD1,TRBJ1-5,TGTGCCAGCAGTTTCCCGGGACAGGGTGACAATCAGCCCCAGCATTTT,CASSFPGQGDNQPQHF
few,13,TRBV9,TRBD1,TRBJ2-5,TGTGCCAGCAGCTCGGGACAGGTAGAGACCCAGTACTTC,CASSSGQVETQYF
NA,16,TRBV5-1,TRBD1,TRBJ2-7,TGCGCCAGCAGCCCATTACAAGGGACAGGGGGCAGCGAGCAGTACTTC,CASSPLQGTGGSEQYF
NA,13,TRBV6-5,TRBD1,TRBJ2-7,TGTGCCAGCAGCCAGGGACAGCTTTACGAGCAGTACTTC,CASSQGQLYEQYF
NA,12,TRBV7-7,NA,TRBJ2-2,TGTGCTAGCAGCCAGTACACCGGGGAGCTGTTTTTT,CASSQYTGELFF
NA,16,TRBV7-9,TRBD1,TRBJ2-5,TGTGCCAGCAGCCGCGTACGGGACAGTACTCAAGAGACCCAGTACTTC,CASSRVRDSTQETQYF
few,14,TRBV4-1,TRBD1,TRBJ1-6,TGCGCCAGCAGCCAAGATCAGGACAGGACACCCCTCCACTTT,CASSQDQDRTPLHF
NA,12,TRBV7-9,NA,TRBJ1-5,TGTGCCAGCAGCTTAGCAGGACTTCCCCAGCATTTT,CASSLAGLPQHF
NA,15,TRBV15,NA,TRBJ2-4,TGTGCCACCAGCAGAGATGGGGCGTCCAAAAACATTCAGTACTTC,CATSRDGASKNIQYF
NA,13,TRBV28,NA,TRBJ1-1,TGTGCCAGCATTGGGGGCGCGGACACTGAAGCTTTCTTT,CASIGGADTEAFF
NA,13,TRBV5-6,NA,TRBJ2-5,TGTGCCAGCAGCTTAGGAGGAGGAGAGACCCAGTACTTC,CASSLGGGETQYF
NA,14,TRBV30,TRBD2,TRBJ2-6,TGTGCCGGACCGGGAGGGACTGGGGCCAACGTCCTGACTTTC,CAGPGGTGANVLTF
NA,15,TRBV4-3,NA,TRBJ1-1,TGCGCCAGCAGCCAAGGCGCCCAGGTTGTCACTGAAGCTTTCTTT,CASSQGAQVVTEAFF